These T cell receptor beta chains were read from a single sample in a study of blood T cells in healthy people across ages. One entry per CDR3 protein results from TCRdb running MiXCR on the 5' RACE reads. This table holds roughly 800,000 distinct CDR3 sequences, more than 45% found once. Sequenced material: blood. Source of these receptors: a man aged 25-45 years in good health. The CDR3 runs from the conserved cysteine through the conserved F or W. Fields, in order: J gene, D gene, clone size, CDR3 length, V gene, CDR3 DNA, CDR3 protein. A D gene is named only where the DNA matches it firmly. Some rows have no size entry. The others give once, few or many, or a class for an expanded clone.

J: TRBJ2-7
D: TRBD1
size: .
length: 15
V: TRBV29-1
DNA: TGCAGCGTCAGCCAGGGGGTGTTCGGCGCCTACGAGCAGTACTTC
CDR3: CSVSQGVFGAYEQYF

J: TRBJ2-5
D: TRBD2
size: .
length: 13
V: TRBV5-6
DNA: TGTGCCAGCATCAGGGGGACTAGCGGACAGCAGTACTTC
CDR3: CASIRGTSGQQYF

J: TRBJ2-7
D: TRBD2
size: .
length: 15
V: TRBV7-2
DNA: TGTGCCAGCAGGCAGAGCGGGGGCCCGACCTACGAGCAGTACTTC
CDR3: CASRQSGGPTYEQYF

J: TRBJ1-2
D: TRBD1
size: .
length: 12
V: TRBV20-1
DNA: TGCAGTGCTACAGGGGGCGCCGATGGCTACACCTTC
CDR3: CSATGGADGYTF

J: TRBJ2-7
D: TRBD2
size: few
length: 20
V: TRBV5-1
DNA: TGCGCCAGCAGCCCAGTCCCTCCTAGCGGGGTCGGTTATTTCTCCTACGAGCAGTACTTC
CDR3: CASSPVPPSGVGYFSYEQYF

J: TRBJ2-1
D: TRBD2
size: once
length: 14
V: TRBV19
DNA: TGTGCCAGTAAACCTGCGGGGGGGTACAATGAGCAGTTCTTC
CDR3: CASKPAGGYNEQFF

J: TRBJ2-7
D: TRBD2
size: .
length: 13
V: TRBV20-1
DNA: TGCAGTGCTAGAACCGGGAGGGCCTACGAGCAGTACTTC
CDR3: CSARTGRAYEQYF

J: TRBJ2-1
D: .
size: .
length: 16
V: TRBV10-3
DNA: TGTGCCATCAGATACAGCATTCCAGGCTCCTACAATGAGCAGTTCTTC
CDR3: CAIRYSIPGSYNEQFF

J: TRBJ1-2
D: TRBD1
size: .
length: 14
V: TRBV7-3
DNA: TGTGCCAGCAGCTTAACCCGACAGGGCGGTGGCTACACCTTC
CDR3: CASSLTRQGGGYTF

J: TRBJ2-7
D: .
size: .
length: 11
V: TRBV20-1
DNA: TGCAGTGATTCCCCACGCTTCGAGCAGTACTTC
CDR3: CSDSPRFEQYF

J: TRBJ1-6
D: .
size: .
length: 15
V: TRBV19
DNA: TGTGCCAGTATGGGCTCGAGCTCCTATAATTCACCCCTCCACTTT
CDR3: CASMGSSSYNSPLHF

J: TRBJ1-5
D: .
size: .
length: 15
V: TRBV6-5
DNA: TGTGCCAGCAGTCCGGGACAAATTAGCAATCAGCCCCAGCATTTT
CDR3: CASSPGQISNQPQHF

J: TRBJ2-5
D: TRBD2
size: .
length: 16
V: TRBV4-1
DNA: TGCGCCAGCAGCCACGAAACGTTAGCGGGAGACAATGAGCAGTACTTC
CDR3: CASSHETLAGDNEQYF

J: TRBJ2-7
D: TRBD2
size: once
length: 15
V: TRBV20-1
DNA: TGCAGTGCTAGAGAGGGAGGGAGGGGACGATACGAGCAGTACTTC
CDR3: CSAREGGRGRYEQYF

J: TRBJ2-3
D: .
size: .
length: 18
V: TRBV21-1
DNA: TGTGCCAGCAGCAGGGGCCCTCGGCAGGGGGGCTTCACAGATACGCAGTATTTT
CDR3: CASSRGPRQGGFTDTQYF

J: TRBJ2-3
D: .
size: .
length: 12
V: TRBV12-3/TRBV12-4
DNA: TGTGCCAGCAGTGCGAGCACAGATGTGCAGTATTTT
CDR3: CASSASTDVQYF

J: TRBJ1-5
D: TRBD1
size: once
length: 16
V: TRBV13
DNA: TGTGCCAGCAGCAGGGGACAGGGTGGGTCTAATCAGCTCCAGCATTTT
CDR3: CASSRGQGGSNQLQHF

J: TRBJ1-5
D: .
size: .
length: 13
V: TRBV2
DNA: TGTGCCAGCCGAGGGGGTAACAATCAGCCCCAGCATTTT
CDR3: CASRGGNNQPQHF

J: TRBJ1-6
D: .
size: .
length: 13
V: TRBV2
DNA: TGTGCCAACACTGGGGAGTGGAATTCACCCCTCCACTTT
CDR3: CANTGEWNSPLHF

J: TRBJ2-3
D: TRBD2
size: .
length: 18
V: TRBV12-3/TRBV12-4
DNA: TGTGCCAGCAGTTCCGGGACTAGCGGGAGCCGACGCACAGATACGCAGTATTTT
CDR3: CASSSGTSGSRRTDTQYF

J: TRBJ1-5
D: .
size: few
length: 14
V: TRBV20-1
DNA: TGCAGTGCTCCGCTACTGTTTAGCAATCAGCCCCAGCATTTT
CDR3: CSAPLLFSNQPQHF

J: TRBJ2-6
D: TRBD1
size: .
length: 17
V: TRBV4-3
DNA: TGCGCCAGCAGCCAAGTTCACAGGGGGTCTGGGGCCAACGTCCTGACTTTC
CDR3: CASSQVHRGSGANVLTF

J: TRBJ2-7
D: .
size: many
length: 14
V: TRBV7-2
DNA: TGTGCCAGCAGCTCGAGGTATGGTATCTACGAGCAGTACTTC
CDR3: CASSSRYGIYEQYF

J: TRBJ1-1
D: .
size: few
length: 12
V: TRBV29-1
DNA: TGCAGCGCCAAAGGCTGGGTTACTGAAGCTTTCTTT
CDR3: CSAKGWVTEAFF

J: TRBJ2-5
D: .
size: .
length: 15
V: TRBV5-4
DNA: TGTGCCAGCAGCTTTAGCTGGTCGTATTCGGAGACCCAGTACTTC
CDR3: CASSFSWSYSETQYF

J: TRBJ1-2
D: .
size: .
length: 17
V: TRBV15
DNA: TGTGCCACCAGCAGAGATGGGCTCAGGGTTAATGTTGATGGCTACACCTTC
CDR3: CATSRDGLRVNVDGYTF

J: TRBJ2-3
D: TRBD2
size: .
length: 13
V: TRBV29-1
DNA: TGCAGCGCGCCGACTAGCGGGAGTGATACGCAGTATTTT
CDR3: CSAPTSGSDTQYF

J: TRBJ1-2
D: .
size: .
length: 13
V: TRBV4-2
DNA: TGTGCCAGCAGCCAAGATAATAACTATGGCTACACCTTC
CDR3: CASSQDNNYGYTF

J: TRBJ2-7
D: TRBD1
size: .
length: 12
V: TRBV20-1
DNA: TGCAGTGCAGACAGGGGGCACTACGAGCAGTACTTC
CDR3: CSADRGHYEQYF

J: TRBJ2-7
D: .
size: .
length: 15
V: TRBV6-2/TRBV6-3
DNA: TGTGCCAGCAGTACCGCCTGGTGGGGTCGTCTCGAGCAGTACTTC
CDR3: CASSTAWWGRLEQYF

J: TRBJ2-1
D: .
size: many
length: 11
V: TRBV28
DNA: TGTGCCAGCAGCCCCAGGGATGAGCAGTTCTTC
CDR3: CASSPRDEQFF

J: TRBJ2-1
D: .
size: few
length: 14
V: TRBV20-1
DNA: TGCAGTGCTAGAGATATCCCCAGGGGGGCGGAGCAGTTCTTC
CDR3: CSARDIPRGAEQFF

J: TRBJ2-3
D: TRBD2
size: .
length: 14
V: TRBV6-2/TRBV6-3
DNA: TGTGCCAGCAGTCCCGGGACTAGCGCCGATACGCAGTATTTT
CDR3: CASSPGTSADTQYF

J: TRBJ2-7
D: .
size: few
length: 12
V: TRBV7-9
DNA: TGTGCCAGCAGCGGGCGGGGCTACGAGCAGTACTTC
CDR3: CASSGRGYEQYF

J: TRBJ2-5
D: .
size: few
length: 15
V: TRBV20-1
DNA: TGCAGTGCTAGAGTCGTACCAGGGGTTCAAGAGACCCAGTACTTC
CDR3: CSARVVPGVQETQYF

J: TRBJ2-1
D: TRBD2
size: few
length: 18
V: TRBV3-1
DNA: TGTGCCAGCAGCCCCCCTGCGGGACTAGCGGGGGGAATTGATGAGCAGTTCTTC
CDR3: CASSPPAGLAGGIDEQFF

J: TRBJ2-5
D: .
size: .
length: 14
V: TRBV15
DNA: TGTGCCACCAGCAGAGATAGCAACCAAGAGACCCAGTACTTC
CDR3: CATSRDSNQETQYF